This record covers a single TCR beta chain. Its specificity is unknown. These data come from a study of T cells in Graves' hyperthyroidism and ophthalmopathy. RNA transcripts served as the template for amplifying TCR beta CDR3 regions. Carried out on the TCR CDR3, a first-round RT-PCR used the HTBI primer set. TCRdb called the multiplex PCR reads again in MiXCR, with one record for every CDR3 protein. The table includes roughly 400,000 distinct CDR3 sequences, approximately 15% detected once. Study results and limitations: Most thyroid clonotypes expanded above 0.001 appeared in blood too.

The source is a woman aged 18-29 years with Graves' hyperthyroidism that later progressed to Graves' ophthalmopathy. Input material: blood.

The CDR3 DNA reads as TGCGCCAGCACATCCGGGACAGGGGGTTCCAATGAGCAGTTCTTC. Translating gives CASTSGTGGSNEQFF. The chain recombines TRBV5-1 with TRBJ2-1, with 11 bases lining up with TRBD1. CDR1 is SGHRS, CDR2 YFSETQ, per germline. The CDR3 spans 15 residues. Unmatched junction bases numbered 8, after V lost 6 bases and J lost 6 bases.